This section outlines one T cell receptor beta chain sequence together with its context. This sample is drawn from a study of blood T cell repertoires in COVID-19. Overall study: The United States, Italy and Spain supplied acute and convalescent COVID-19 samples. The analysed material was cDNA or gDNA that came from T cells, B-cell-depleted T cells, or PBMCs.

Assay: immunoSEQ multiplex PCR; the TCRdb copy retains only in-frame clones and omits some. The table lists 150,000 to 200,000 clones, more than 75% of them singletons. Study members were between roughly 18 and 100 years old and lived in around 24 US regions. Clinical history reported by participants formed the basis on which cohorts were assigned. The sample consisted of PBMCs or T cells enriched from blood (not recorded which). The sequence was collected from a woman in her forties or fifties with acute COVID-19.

DNA for the CDR3: TGTGCCAGCAGCTTTTCGGGGAAGGGGGACACTGAAGCTTTCTTT. Protein product: CASSFSGKGDTEAFF. The rearrangement joins TRBV5-4 to TRBJ1-1, with D possibly matching TRBD1 (6 bases). Germline loops: CDR1 SGHNT, CDR2 YYREEE (reference sequence). The CDR3 extends over 15 amino acids. V was trimmed by 2 bases and J by 3 bases, leaving 14 bases between them. The full variable domain, rest sourced from reference TRBV5-4 and TRBJ1-1, is ETGVTQSPTHLIKTRGQQVTLRCSSQSGHNTVSWYQQALGQGPQFIFQYYREEENGRGNFPPRFSGLQFPNYSSELNVNALELDDSALYLCASSFSGKGDTEAFFGQGTRLTVV.